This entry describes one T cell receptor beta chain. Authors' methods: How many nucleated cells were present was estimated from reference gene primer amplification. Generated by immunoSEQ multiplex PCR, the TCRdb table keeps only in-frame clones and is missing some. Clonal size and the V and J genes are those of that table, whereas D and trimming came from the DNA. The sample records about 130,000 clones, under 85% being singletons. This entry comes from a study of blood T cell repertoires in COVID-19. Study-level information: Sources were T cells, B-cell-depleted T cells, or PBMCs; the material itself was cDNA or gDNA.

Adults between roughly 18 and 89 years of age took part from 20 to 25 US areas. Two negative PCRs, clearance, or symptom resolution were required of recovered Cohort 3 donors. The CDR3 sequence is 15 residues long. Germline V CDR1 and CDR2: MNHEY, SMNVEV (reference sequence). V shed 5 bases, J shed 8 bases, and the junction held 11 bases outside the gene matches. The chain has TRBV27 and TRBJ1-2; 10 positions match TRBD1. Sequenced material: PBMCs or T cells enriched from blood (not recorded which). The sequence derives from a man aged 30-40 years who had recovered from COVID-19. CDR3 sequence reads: CASSPRQGAPRGYTF. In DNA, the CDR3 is TGTGCCAGCAGTCCCCGACAGGGGGCGCCTAGGGGCTACACCTTC.